This TCR beta chain came from a study of blood T cell repertoires in COVID-19. Produced via immunoSEQ multiplex PCR; TCRdb's table is partial and in-frame only. The table has tens of thousands of clones, approximately 78% seen once. This clone was recorded only once. The sequenced material came from peripheral blood. This receptor was obtained from a human donor in a cohort sampled during active COVID-19.

CDR3 loop: CASRRDRSSYEQYF. The CDR3 nucleotides read TGTGCCAGTCGCCGGGACAGGTCCTCCTACGAGCAGTACTTC. This sequence joins TRBV19 and TRBJ2-7; TRBD1 aligns across 8 bases. Germline lookup yields CDR1 LNHDA and CDR2 SQIVND (reference sequence). V shed 8 bases and J 0 bases; nucleotides not matched to a gene: 6. CDR3 length: 14 amino acids.